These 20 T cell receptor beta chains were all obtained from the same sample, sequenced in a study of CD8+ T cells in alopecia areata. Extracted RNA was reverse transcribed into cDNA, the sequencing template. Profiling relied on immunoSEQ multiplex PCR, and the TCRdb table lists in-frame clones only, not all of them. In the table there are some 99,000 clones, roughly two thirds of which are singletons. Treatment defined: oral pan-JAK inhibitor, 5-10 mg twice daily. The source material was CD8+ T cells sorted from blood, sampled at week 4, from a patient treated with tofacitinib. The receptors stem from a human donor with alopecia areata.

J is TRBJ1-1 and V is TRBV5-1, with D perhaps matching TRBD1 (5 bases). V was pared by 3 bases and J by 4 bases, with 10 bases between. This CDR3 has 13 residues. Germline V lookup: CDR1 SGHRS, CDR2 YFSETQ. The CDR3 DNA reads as TGCGCCAGCAGCTCGGGACGGAGCACTGAAGCTTTCTTT. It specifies CASSSGRSTEAFF.

CDR3 sequence (DNA): TGTGCCACCAGCAGAGATCGCGGGACTCTCGGGGAGCTGTTTTTT. It codes for CATSRDRGTLGELFF. This chain joins TRBV15 and TRBJ2-2, with D perhaps matching TRBD2 (6 bases). V dropped 0 bases and J dropped 7 bases, with 12 bases sitting between them. The CDR3 consists of 15 residues. Germline V gene data show CDR1 as LNHNV and CDR2 as YYDKDF (reference sequence). The full variable domain, in which reference TRBV15 and TRBJ2-2 provide the parts outside the CDR3, is DAMVIQNPRYQVTQFGKPVTLSCSQTLNHNVMYWYQQKSSQAPKLLFHYYDKDFNNEADTPDNFQSRRPNTSFCFLDIRSPGLGDTAMYLCATSRDRGTLGELFFGEGSRLTVL.

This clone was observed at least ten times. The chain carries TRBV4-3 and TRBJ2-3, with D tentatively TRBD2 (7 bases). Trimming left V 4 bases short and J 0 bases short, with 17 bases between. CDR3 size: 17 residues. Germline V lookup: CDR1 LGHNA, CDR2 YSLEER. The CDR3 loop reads CASSPVGGAGSTDTQYF. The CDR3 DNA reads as TGCGCCAGCAGCCCAGTGGGGGGGGCAGGGAGCACAGATACGCAGTATTTT.

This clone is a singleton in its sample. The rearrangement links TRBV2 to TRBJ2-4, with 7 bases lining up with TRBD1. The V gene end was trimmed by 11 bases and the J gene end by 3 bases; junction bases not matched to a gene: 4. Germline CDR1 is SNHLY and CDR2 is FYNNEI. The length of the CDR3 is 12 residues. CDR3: CAGRDSKNIQYF. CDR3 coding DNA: TGTGCCGGCCGGGACAGCAAAAACATTCAGTACTTC.

The CDR3 is CASSLTQGSTNEKLFF. The CDR3, as DNA: TGTGCCAGCAGCTTAACTCAGGGATCAACTAATGAAAAACTGTTTTTT. The V call is TRBV7-6, the J call TRBJ1-4; a weak D match, TRBD1 (5 bases). The CDR3 contains 16 residues. Germline V gene sequence: CDR1 SGHVS, CDR2 FNYEAQ. V shed 2 bases and J shed 0 bases, with 10 bases lying between them.

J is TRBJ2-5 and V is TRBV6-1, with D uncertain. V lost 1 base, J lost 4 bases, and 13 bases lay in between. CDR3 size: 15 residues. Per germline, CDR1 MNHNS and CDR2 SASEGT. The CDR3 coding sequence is TGTGCCAGCAGTGAAGGTTTCATGGCGACAGAGACCCAGTACTTC. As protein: CASSEGFMATETQYF.

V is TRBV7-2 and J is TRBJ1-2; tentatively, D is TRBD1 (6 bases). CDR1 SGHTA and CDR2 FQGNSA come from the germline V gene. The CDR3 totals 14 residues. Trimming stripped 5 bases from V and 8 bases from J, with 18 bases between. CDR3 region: CASSLGGQGWGYTF. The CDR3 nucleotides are TGTGCCAGCAGCCTAGGGGGGCAGGGCTGGGGCTACACCTTC. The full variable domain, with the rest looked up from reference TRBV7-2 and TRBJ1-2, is GAGVSQSPSNKVTEKGKDVELRCDPISGHTALYWYRQSLGQGLEFLIYFQGNSAPDKSGLPSDRFSAERTGGSVSTLTIQRTQQEDSAVYLCASSLGGQGWGYTFGSGTRLTVV.

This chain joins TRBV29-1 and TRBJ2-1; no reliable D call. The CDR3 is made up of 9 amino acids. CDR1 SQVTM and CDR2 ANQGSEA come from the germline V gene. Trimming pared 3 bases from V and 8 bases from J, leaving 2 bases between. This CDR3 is CSVDDEQFF. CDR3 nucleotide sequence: TGCAGCGTTGACGATGAGCAGTTCTTC.

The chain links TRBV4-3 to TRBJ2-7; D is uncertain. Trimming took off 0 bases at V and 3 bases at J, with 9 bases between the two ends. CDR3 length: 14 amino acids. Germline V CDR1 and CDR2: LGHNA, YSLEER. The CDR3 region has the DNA TGCGCCAGCAGCCAAGATGCCAGGTACTACGAGCAGTACTTC. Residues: CASSQDARYYEQYF.

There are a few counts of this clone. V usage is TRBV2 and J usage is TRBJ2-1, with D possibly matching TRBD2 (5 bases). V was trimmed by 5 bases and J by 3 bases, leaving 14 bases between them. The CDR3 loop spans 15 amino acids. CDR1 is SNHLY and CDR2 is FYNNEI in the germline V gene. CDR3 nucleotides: TGTGCCAGCAGTAACTCGGACTCCGACTACAATGAGCAGTTCTTC. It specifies CASSNSDSDYNEQFF.

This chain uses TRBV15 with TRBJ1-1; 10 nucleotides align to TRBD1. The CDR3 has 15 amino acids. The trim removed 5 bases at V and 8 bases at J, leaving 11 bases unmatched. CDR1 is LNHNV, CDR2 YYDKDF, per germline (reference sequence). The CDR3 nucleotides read TGTGCCACCAGCCCACGGACAGGGGGAAAGATAGAAGCTTTCTTT. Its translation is CATSPRTGGKIEAFF.

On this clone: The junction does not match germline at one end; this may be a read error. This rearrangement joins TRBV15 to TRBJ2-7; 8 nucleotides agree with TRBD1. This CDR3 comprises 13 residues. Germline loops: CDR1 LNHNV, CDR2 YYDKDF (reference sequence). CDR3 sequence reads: CATTGQGSDEQYF. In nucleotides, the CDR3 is TGTGCCACCACCGGACAGGGCTCCGACGAGCAGTACTTC.

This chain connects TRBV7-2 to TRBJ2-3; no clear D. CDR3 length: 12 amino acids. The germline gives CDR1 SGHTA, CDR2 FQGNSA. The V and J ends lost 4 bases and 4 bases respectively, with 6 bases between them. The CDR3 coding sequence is TGTGCCAGCAGCTACCCGTCAGATACGCAGTATTTT. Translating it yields CASSYPSDTQYF.

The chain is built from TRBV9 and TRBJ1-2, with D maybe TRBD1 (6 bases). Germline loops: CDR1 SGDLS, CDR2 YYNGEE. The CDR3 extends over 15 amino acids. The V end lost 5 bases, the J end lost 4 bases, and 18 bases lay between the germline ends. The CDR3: CASRDTTGPLYGYTF. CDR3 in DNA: TGTGCCAGCAGAGATACGACAGGCCCCCTCTATGGCTACACCTTC.

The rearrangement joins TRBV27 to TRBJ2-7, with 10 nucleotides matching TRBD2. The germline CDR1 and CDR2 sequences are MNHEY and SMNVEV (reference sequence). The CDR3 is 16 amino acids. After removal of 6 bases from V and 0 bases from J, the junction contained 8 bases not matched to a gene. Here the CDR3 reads CASSHSTSGSSYEQYF. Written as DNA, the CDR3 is TGTGCCAGCAGCCATTCGACTAGCGGGTCCTCCTACGAGCAGTACTTC.

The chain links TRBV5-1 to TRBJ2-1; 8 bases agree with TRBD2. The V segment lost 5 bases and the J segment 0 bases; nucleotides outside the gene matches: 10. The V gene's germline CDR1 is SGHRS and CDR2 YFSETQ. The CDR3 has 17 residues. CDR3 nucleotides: TGCGCCAGCAGGCCACCTTCTAGCGGGTACTCCTACAATGAGCAGTTCTTC. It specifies CASRPPSSGYSYNEQFF.

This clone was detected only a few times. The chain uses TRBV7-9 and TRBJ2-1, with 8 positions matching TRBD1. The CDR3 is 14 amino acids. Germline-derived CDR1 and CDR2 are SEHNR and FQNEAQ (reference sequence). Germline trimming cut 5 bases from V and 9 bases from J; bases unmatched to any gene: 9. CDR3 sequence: CASSGLRTGGEQFF. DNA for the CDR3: TGTGCCAGCAGCGGCCTTCGTACAGGGGGTGAGCAGTTCTTC. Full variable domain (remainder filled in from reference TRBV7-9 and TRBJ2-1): DTGVSQNPRHKITKRGQNVTFRCDPISEHNRLYWYRQTLGQGPEFLTYFQNEAQLEKSRLLSDRFSAERPKGSFSTLEIQRTEQGDSAMYLCASSGLRTGGEQFFGPGTRLTVL.

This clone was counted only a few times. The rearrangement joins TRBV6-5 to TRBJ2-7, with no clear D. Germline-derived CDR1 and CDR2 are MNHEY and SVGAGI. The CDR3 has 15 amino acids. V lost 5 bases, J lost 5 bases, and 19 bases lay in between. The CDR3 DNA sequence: TGTGCCAGCAGTGGTACTGGAGTAGATCCTAACGAGCAGTACTTC. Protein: CASSGTGVDPNEQYF.

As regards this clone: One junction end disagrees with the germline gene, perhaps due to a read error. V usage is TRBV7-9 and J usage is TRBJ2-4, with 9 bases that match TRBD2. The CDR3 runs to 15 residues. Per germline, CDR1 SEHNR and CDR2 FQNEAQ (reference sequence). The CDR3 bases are TGTGCCAGCAGCTTACCGGGACTAGCCCAAAACATTCAGTACTTC. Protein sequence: CASSLPGLAQNIQYF.

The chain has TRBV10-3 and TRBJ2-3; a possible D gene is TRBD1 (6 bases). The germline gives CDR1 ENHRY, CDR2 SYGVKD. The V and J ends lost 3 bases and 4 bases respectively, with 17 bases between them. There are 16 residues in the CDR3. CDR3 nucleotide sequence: TGTGCCATCAGTGATGTGGATCAGGGGTCGGCAGATACGCAGTATTTT. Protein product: CAISDVDQGSADTQYF.